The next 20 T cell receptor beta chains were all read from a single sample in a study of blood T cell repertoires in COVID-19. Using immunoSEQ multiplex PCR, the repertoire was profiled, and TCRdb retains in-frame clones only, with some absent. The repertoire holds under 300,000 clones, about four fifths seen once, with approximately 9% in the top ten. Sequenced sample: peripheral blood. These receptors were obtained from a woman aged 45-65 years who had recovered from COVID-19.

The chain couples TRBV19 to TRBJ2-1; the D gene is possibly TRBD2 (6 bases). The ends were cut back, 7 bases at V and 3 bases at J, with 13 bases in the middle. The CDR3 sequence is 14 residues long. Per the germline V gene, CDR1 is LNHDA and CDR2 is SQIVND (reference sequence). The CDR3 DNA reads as TGTGCCAGTACCCGGGACTCACTCTACAATGAGCAGTTCTTC. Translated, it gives CASTRDSLYNEQFF.

CDR3 residues: CASSPGEVIFGYTF. The CDR3 DNA is TGTGCCAGCAGTCCAGGGGAAGTGATCTTCGGCTACACCTTC. The chain joins TRBV2 to TRBJ1-2; D possibly corresponds to TRBD1 (6 bases). Germline CDR1 and CDR2: SNHLY and FYNNEI. The CDR3 contains 14 residues. V was pared by 5 bases and J by 8 bases, with 18 bases between.

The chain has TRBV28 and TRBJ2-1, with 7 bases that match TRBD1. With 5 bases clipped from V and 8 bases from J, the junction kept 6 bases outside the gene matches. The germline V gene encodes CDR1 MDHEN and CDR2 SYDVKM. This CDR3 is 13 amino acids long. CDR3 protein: CASSPTTGYEQFF. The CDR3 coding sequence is TGTGCCAGCAGTCCTACGACAGGGTATGAGCAGTTCTTC.

This CDR3 reads CASSPGTGGADEKLFF. The CDR3 region has the DNA TGTGCCAGCAGCCCCGGGACAGGGGGCGCGGATGAAAAACTGTTTTTT. The chain carries TRBV13 and TRBJ1-4, with 12 bases aligning to TRBD1. V trimming: 5 bases; J trimming: 6 bases; junction bases outside the gene matches: 7. Germline V gives CDR1 PRHDT, CDR2 FYEKMQ (reference sequence). The CDR3 contains 16 residues.

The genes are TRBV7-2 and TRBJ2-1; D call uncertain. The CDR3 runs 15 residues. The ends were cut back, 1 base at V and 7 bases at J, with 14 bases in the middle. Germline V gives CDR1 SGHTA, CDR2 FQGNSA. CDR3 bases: TGTGCCAGCAGCTTAGACGGCGGTCCAAGGAATGAGCAGTTCTTC. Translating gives CASSLDGGPRNEQFF.

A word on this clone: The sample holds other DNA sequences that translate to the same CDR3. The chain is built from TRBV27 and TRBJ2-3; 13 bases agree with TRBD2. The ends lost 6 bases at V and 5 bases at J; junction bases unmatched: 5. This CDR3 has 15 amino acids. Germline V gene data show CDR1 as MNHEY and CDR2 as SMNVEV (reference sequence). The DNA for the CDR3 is TGTGCCAGCAGGCAACTAGCGGGGGGGCGAGATACGCAGTATTTT. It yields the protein CASRQLAGGRDTQYF.

CDR3 sequence (DNA): TGTGCCAGCAATATGGCGGGAGTCGTGGATGAGCAGTTCTTC. Translation gives CASNMAGVVDEQFF. V and J are TRBV2 and TRBJ2-1; 7 bases are shared with TRBD2. Germline assignment: CDR1 SNHLY and CDR2 FYNNEI. This CDR3 has 14 amino acids. With V trimmed by 7 bases and J by 8 bases, 11 bases remained unmatched.

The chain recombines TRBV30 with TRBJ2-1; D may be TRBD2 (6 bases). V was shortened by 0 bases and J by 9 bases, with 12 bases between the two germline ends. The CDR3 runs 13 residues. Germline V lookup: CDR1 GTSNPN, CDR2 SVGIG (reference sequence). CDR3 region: CAWSVQEGGEQFF. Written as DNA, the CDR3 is TGTGCCTGGAGTGTACAGGAGGGCGGTGAGCAGTTCTTC.

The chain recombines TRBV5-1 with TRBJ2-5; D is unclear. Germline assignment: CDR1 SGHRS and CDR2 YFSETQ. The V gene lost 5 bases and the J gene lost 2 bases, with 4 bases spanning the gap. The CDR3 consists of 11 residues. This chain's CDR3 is CASSQQETQYF. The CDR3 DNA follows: TGCGCCAGCAGTCAACAAGAGACCCAGTACTTC. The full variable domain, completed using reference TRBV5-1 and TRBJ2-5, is KAGVTQTPRYLIKTRGQQVTLSCSPISGHRSVSWYQQTPGQGLQFLFEYFSETQRNKGNFPGRFSGRQFSNSRSEMNVSTLELGDSALYLCASSQQETQYFGPGTRLLVL.

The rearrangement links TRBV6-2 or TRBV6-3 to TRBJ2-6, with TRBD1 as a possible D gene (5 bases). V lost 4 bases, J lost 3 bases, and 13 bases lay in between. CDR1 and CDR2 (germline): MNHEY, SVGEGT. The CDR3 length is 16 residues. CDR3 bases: TGTGCCAGCAGTTCCGAAGGGGTCGGTGGGGCCAACGTCCTGACTTTC. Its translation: CASSSEGVGGANVLTF.

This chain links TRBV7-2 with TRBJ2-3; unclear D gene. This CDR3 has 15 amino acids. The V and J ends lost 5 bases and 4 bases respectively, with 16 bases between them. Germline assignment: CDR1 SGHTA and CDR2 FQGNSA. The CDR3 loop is CASSPAPARADTQYF. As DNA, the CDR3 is TGTGCCAGCAGCCCCGCACCGGCTCGGGCAGATACGCAGTATTTT.

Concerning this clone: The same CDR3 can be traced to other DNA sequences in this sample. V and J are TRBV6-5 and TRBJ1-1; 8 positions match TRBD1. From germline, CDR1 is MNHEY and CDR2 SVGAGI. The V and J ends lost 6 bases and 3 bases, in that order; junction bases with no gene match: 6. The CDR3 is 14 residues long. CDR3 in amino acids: CASSHGQGDTEAFF. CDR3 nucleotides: TGTGCCAGCAGCCACGGACAGGGCGACACTGAAGCTTTCTTT.

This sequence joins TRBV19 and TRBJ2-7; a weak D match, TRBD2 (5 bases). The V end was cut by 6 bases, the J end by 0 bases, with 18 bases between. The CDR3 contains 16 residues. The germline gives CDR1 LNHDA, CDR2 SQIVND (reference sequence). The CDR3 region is CASSPRGSGVSYEQYF. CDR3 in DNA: TGTGCCAGTAGCCCCCGCGGCAGCGGTGTCTCCTACGAGCAGTACTTC.

The DNA of the CDR3 is TGTGCCAGCAGGGTTACAGGGGGGAGCGAGCAGTACTTC. Encoded protein: CASRVTGGSEQYF. V and J are TRBV5-6 and TRBJ2-7; 8 nucleotides agree with TRBD1. CDR1 and CDR2 from the germline V gene are SGHDT and YYEEEE. The CDR3 loop spans 13 amino acids. V lost 5 bases and J lost 6; bases outside the gene matches: 7.

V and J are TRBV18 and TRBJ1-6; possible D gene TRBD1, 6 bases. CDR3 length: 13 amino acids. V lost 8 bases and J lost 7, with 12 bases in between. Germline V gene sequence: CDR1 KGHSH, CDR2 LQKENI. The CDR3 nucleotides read TGTGCCAGCACCTCGGACAGCAATTCACCCCTCCACTTT. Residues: CASTSDSNSPLHF.

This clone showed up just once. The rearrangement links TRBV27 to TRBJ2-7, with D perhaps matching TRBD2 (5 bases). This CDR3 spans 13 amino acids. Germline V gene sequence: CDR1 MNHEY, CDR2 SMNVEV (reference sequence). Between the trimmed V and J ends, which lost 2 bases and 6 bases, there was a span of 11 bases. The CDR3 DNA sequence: TGTGCCAGCAGTTTAGAGCGGCGGCGCGAGCAGTACTTC. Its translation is CASSLERRREQYF.

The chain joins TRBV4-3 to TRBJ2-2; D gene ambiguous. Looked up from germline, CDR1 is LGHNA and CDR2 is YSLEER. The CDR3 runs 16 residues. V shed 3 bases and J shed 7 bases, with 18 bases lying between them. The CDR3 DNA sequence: TGCGCCAGCAGCCAGTTCCCCGCCTCGGGTCACGGGGAGCTGTTTTTT. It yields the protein CASSQFPASGHGELFF.

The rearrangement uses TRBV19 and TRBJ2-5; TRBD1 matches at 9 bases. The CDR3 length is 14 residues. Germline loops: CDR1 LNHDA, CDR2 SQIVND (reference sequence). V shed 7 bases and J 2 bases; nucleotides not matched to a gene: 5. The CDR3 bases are TGTGCCAGTAAGGACAGGGGAAAACAAGAGACCCAGTACTTC. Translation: CASKDRGKQETQYF.

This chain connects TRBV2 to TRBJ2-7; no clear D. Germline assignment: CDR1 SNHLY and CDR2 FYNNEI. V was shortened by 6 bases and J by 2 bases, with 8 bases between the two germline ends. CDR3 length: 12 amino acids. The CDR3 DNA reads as TGTGCCAGCAGACCAGATACCTACGAGCAGTACTTC. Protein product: CASRPDTYEQYF.

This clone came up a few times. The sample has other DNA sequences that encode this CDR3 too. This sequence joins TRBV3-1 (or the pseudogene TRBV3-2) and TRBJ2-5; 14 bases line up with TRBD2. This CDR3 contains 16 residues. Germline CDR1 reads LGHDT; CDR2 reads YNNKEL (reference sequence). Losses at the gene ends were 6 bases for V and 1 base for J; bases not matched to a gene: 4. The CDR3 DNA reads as TGTGCCAGCAGTTTCGGACTAGCGGGGGGCCAAGAGACCCAGTACTTC. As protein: CASSFGLAGGQETQYF.